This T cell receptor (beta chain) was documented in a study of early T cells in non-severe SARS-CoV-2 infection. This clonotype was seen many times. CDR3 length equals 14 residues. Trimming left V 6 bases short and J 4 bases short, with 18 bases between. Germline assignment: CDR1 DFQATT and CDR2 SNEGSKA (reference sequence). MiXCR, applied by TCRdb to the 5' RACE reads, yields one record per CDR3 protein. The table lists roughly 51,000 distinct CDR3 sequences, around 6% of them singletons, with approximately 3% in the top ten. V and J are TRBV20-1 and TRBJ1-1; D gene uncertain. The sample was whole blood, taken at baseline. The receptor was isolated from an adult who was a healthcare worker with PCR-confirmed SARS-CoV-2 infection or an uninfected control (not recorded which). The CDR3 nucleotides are TGCAGTGCGGAGTCTTCATCGTCCTTCACTGAAGCTTTCTTT. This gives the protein CSAESSSSFTEAFF.